This T cell receptor (beta chain) was observed in a study of blood T cell repertoires in COVID-19 (dated by TCRdb to 2018 to 2020). Background for the entire study: The collaborator samples originated in the United States, Italy and Spain and spanned the acute and convalescent phases of COVID-19. Nearly every sample came with metadata listing a de-identified subject ID, COVID-19 status, age in years and sex. Samples came from the ongoing ImmuneRACE study (first 160 participants) plus 1,254 subjects from 6 global collaborators. The repertoires were released in a freely available public database meant as a resource for research on the immune response to SARS-CoV-2. Where available, HLA class I and class II types were taken from metadata supplied by the sample provider and were not determined by assay-based typing. Deeply sampled blood TCRbeta repertoires from subjects exposed to, actively infected with, or recovered from COVID-19 were included in the dataset. The material from the prospective study consisted of cDNA or gDNA derived from T cells, B-cell-depleted T cells, or PBMCs. The research as a whole found: The amount of clinical and demographic metadata varied by source and participant and was provided uncurated.

The collaborating institutions used their own protocols to collect whole blood in K2EDTA tubes. Collaborator samples were shipped for TCRbeta analysis as frozen whole blood, isolated PBMCs, or DNA extracted from either sample type. The immunoSEQ Assay, a bias-controlled multiplex PCR, was used to amplify TCRbeta CDR3 regions from genomic DNA. Per the original workflow: Nucleated cell counts per sample were estimated from amplification of reference gene primers within the assay. To quantify the absolute abundance of each unique TCRbeta CDR3 rearrangement, sequence reads were collapsed and filtered. For each sample, productive Simpson clonality was calculated by taking the square root of Simpson's diversity index across productive rearrangements. The table was pulled from immuneACCESS by TCRdb, which kept in-frame rearrangements only. Such tables lose some clones; where checked, under half of the loss comes from unresolved V genes, and the rest has no known cause. That table supplies the V and J calls and clone size; D and trimming were determined from the DNA. This sample gives tens of thousands of clones in total; 70% to 85% of them show up just once. The ten largest clonotypes hold about 3.9% of the sample.

Comment on this clone: Its antigen remains undetermined. The sample holds no much larger clone one base away, and base qualities are not on file.

From the cysteine up to the phenylalanine, the CDR3 has a length of 15 residues. Just the 45-base CDR3 DNA is kept, in frame starting at base 1. CDR1 is given as DFQATT and CDR2 as SNEGSKA, both from the germline V gene (reference sequence). Trimming costs V 3 bases and J 5 bases, and their ends lie 16 bases apart. In this chain, TRBV20-1 is recombined with TRBJ1-4; the D gene is possibly TRBD1, with 5 bases matching. The receptor was isolated from a woman aged 60-70 years with acute or convalescent COVID-19. Sequenced input: peripheral blood. The DNA is TGCAGTGCTAGTTCGGGGGAGTTACGAAATGAAAAACTGTTTTTT. This gives the protein CSASSGELRNEKLFF.